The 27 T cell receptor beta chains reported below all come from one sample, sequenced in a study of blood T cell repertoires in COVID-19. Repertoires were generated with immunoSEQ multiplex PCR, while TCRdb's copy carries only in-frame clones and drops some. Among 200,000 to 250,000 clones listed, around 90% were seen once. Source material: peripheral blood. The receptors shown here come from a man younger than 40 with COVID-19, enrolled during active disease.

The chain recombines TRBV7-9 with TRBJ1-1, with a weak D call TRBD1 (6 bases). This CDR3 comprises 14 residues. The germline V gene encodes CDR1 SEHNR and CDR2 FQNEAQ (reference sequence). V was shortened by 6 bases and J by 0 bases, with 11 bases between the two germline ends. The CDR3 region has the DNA TGTGCCAGCAGTCCCGGGACACTGAACACTGAAGCTTTCTTT. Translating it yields CASSPGTLNTEAFF.

The CDR3 spells CASSQGDIGRGRSPLHF. The CDR3 DNA reads TGCGCCAGCAGCCAAGGCGACATTGGGCGTGGCAGATCACCCCTCCACTTT. The chain combines TRBV4-3 with TRBJ1-6; D is undetermined. V gave up 1 base and J gave up 10 bases, with 20 bases separating them. The V gene's germline CDR1 is LGHNA and CDR2 YSLEER. The CDR3 loop spans 17 amino acids.

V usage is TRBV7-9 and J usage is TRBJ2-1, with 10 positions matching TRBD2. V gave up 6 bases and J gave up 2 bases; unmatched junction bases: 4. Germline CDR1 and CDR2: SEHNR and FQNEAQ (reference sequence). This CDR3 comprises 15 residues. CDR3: CASRPTSGAYNEQFF. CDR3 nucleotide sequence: TGTGCCAGCAGGCCAACTAGCGGGGCCTACAATGAGCAGTTCTTC.

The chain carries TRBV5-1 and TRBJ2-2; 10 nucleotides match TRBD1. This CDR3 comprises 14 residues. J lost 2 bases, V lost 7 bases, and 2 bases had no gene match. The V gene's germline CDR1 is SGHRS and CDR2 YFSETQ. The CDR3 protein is CASGQGGNTGELFF. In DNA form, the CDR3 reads TGCGCCAGCGGACAGGGGGGAAACACCGGGGAGCTGTTTTTT.

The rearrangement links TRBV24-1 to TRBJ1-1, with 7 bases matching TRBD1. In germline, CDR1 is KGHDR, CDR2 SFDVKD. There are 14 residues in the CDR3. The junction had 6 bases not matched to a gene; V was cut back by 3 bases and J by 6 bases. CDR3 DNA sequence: TGTGCCACCAGTGATGCAGGGGGTTTCCCTGAAGCTTTCTTT. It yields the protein CATSDAGGFPEAFF.

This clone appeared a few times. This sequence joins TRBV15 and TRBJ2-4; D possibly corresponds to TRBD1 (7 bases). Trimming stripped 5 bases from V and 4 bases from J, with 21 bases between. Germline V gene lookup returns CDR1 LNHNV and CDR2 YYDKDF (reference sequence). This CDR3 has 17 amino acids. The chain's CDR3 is CATSGGADRVEKNIQYF. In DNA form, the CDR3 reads TGTGCCACCAGCGGAGGGGCTGACAGGGTCGAGAAAAACATTCAGTACTTC. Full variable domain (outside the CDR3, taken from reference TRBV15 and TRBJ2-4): DAMVIQNPRYQVTQFGKPVTLSCSQTLNHNVMYWYQQKSSQAPKLLFHYYDKDFNNEADTPDNFQSRRPNTSFCFLDIRSPGLGDTAMYLCATSGGADRVEKNIQYFGAGTRLSVL.

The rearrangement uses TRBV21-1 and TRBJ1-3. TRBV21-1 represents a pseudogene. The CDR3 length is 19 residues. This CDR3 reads CASSKIEGRGKFSGNTIYF. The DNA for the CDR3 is TGTGCCAGCAGCAAAATCGAAGGACGGGGGAAATTCTCTGGAAACACCATATATTTT.

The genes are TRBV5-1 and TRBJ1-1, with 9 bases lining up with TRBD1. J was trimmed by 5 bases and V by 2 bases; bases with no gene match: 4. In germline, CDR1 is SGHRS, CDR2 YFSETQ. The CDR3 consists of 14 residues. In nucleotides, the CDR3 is TGCGCCAGCAGCTTCACAGGGGGCCGAACTGAAGCTTTCTTT. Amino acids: CASSFTGGRTEAFF.

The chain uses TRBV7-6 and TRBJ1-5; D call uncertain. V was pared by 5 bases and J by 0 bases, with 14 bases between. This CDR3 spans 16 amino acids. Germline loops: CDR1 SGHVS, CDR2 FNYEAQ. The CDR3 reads CASSPEAGYSNQPQHF. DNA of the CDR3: TGTGCCAGCAGCCCCGAAGCGGGATATAGCAATCAGCCCCAGCATTTT.

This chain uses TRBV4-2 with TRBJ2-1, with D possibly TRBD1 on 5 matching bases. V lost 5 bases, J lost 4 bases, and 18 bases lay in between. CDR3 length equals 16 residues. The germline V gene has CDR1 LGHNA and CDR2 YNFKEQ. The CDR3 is CASSKSQGWPYNEQFF. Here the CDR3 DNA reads TGTGCCAGCAGCAAGAGCCAGGGCTGGCCTTACAATGAGCAGTTCTTC.

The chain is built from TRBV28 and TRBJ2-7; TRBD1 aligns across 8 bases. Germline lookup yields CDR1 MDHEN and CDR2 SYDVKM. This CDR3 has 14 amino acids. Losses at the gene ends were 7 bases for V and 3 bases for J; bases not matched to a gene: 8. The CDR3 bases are TGTGCCAGCAATCCGGGACAGGCGAGCTACGAGCAGTACTTC. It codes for CASNPGQASYEQYF.

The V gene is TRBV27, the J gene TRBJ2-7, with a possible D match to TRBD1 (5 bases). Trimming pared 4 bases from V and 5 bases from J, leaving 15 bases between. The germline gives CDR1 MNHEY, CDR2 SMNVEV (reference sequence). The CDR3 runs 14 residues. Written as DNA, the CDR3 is TGTGCCAGCAGTTCCCTCGGAGAAGGGGACGAGCAGTACTTC. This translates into CASSSLGEGDEQYF.

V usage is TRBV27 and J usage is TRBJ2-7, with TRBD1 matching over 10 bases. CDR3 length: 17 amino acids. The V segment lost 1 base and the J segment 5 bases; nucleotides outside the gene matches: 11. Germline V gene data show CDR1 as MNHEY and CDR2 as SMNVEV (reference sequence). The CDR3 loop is CASSLYGDRGRFDEQYF. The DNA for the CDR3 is TGTGCCAGCAGTTTATACGGAGACAGGGGGCGGTTCGACGAGCAGTACTTC.

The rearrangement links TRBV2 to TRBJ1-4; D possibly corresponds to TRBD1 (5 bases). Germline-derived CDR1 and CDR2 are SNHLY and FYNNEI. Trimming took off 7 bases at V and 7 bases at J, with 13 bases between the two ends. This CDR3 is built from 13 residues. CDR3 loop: CASIQGGGEKLFF. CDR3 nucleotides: TGTGCCAGCATCCAGGGAGGTGGTGAAAAACTGTTTTTT.

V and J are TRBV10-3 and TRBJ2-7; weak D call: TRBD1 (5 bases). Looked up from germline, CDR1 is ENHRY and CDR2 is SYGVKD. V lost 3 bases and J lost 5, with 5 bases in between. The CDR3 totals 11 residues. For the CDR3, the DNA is TGTGCCATCAGTGAAGGGGACGAGCAGTACTTC. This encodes CAISEGDEQYF.

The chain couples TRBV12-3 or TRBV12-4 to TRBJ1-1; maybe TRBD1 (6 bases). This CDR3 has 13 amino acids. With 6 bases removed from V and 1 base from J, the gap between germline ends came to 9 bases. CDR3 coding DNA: TGTGCCAGCAGCTACAGGGAGAACACTGAAGCTTTCTTT. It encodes CASSYRENTEAFF.

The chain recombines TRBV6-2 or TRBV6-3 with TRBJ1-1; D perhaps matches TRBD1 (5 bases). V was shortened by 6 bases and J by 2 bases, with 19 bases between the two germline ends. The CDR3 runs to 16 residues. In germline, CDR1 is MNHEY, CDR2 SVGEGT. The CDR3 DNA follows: TGTGCCAGCAGCCCCCATACCGGGACTGATAACACTGAAGCTTTCTTT. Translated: CASSPHTGTDNTEAFF.

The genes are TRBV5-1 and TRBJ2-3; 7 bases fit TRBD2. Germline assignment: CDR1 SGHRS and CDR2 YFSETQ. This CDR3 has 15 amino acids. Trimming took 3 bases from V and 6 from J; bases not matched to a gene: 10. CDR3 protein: CASSSIAGAMDTQYF. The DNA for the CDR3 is TGCGCCAGCAGCTCTATAGCGGGTGCTATGGATACGCAGTATTTT.

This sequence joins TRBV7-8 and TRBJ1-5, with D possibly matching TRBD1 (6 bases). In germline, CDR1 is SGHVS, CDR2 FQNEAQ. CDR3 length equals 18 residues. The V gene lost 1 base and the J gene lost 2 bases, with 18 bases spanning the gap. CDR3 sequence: CASSLVGQGLRGNQPQHF. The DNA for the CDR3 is TGTGCCAGCAGCTTAGTGGGGCAGGGGCTTAGGGGCAATCAGCCCCAGCATTTT.

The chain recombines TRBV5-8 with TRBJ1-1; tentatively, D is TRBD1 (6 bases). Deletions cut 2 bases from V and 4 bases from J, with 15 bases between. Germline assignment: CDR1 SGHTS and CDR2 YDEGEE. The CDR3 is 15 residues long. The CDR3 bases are TGTGCCAGCAGCTTCGCGCGGTCAGGGGCCACTGAAGCTTTCTTT. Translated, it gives CASSFARSGATEAFF. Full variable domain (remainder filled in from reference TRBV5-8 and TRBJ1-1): EAGVTQSPTHLIKTRGQQATLRCSPISGHTSVYWYQQALGLGLQFLLWYDEGEERNRGNFPPRFSGRQFPNYSSELNVNALELEDSALYLCASSFARSGATEAFFGQGTRLTVV.

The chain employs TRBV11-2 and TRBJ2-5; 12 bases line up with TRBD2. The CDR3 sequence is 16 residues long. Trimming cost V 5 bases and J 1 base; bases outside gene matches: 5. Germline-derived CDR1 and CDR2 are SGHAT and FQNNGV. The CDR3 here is CASSELAGGFQETQYF. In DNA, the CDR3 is TGTGCCAGCAGCGAACTAGCGGGAGGTTTCCAAGAGACCCAGTACTTC.

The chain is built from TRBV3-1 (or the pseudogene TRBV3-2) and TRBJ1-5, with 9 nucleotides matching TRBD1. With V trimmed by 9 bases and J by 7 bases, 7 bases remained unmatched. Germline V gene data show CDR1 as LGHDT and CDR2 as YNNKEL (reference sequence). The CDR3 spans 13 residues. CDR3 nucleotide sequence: TGTGCCAGTGCCGGGACAGGGAACCAGCCCCAGCATTTT. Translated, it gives CASAGTGNQPQHF.

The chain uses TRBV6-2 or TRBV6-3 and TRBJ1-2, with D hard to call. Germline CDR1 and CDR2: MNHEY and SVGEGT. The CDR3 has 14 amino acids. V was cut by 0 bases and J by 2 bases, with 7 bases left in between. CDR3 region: CASSYSGPNYGYTF. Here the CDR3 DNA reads TGTGCCAGCAGTTACTCGGGCCCAAACTATGGCTACACCTTC.

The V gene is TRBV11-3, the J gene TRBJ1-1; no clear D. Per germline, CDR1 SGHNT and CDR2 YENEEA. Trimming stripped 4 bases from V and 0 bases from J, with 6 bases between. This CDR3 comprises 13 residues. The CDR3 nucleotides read TGTGCCAGCAGCTCGCTAATGAACACTGAAGCTTTCTTT. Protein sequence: CASSSLMNTEAFF.

The CDR3 loop reads CAWSYSSMNTEAFF. DNA for the CDR3: TGTGCCTGGAGTTACAGTTCCATGAACACTGAAGCTTTCTTT. This chain connects TRBV30 to TRBJ1-1, with D hard to call. In germline, CDR1 is GTSNPN, CDR2 SVGIG (reference sequence). The V and J ends lost 2 bases and 0 bases respectively, with 10 bases between them. The CDR3 has 14 residues. Together with reference TRBV30 and TRBJ1-1, the CDR3 gives the full variable domain: SQTIHQWPATLVQPVGSPLSLECTVEGTSNPNLYWYRQAAGRGLQLLFYSVGIGQISSEVPQNLSASRPQDRQFILSSKKLLLSDSGFYLCAWSYSSMNTEAFFGQGTRLTVV.

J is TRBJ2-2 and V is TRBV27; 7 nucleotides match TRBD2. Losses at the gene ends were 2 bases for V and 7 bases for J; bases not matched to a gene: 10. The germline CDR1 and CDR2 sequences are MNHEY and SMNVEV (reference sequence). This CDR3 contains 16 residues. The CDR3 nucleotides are TGTGCCAGCAGTTTAGGGGGACTACCGACGGACGGGGAGCTGTTTTTT. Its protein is CASSLGGLPTDGELFF.

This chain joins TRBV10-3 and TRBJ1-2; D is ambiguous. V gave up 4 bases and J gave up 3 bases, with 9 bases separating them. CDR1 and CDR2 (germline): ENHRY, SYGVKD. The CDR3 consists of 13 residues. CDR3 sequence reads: CAISGEGYYGYTF. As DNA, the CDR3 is TGTGCCATCAGTGGGGAGGGTTACTATGGCTACACCTTC.